This TCR beta chain was retrieved from a study of beta chain features in type 1 diabetes. The entirety of the isolated RNA underwent reverse transcription, so expressed TCRB transcripts were sequenced. Here immunoSEQ multiplex PCR was the method, and the copy in TCRdb shows in-frame clones only, minus some. This table has around 320,000 clones, around 15% appearing once. Points from the study as a whole: Patients showed naive, central memory and Treg TCRB repertoires that appeared more similar than those of healthy donors.

The germline V and J ends were trimmed by 2 bases and 6 bases, with 10 bases remaining between them. The CDR3 loop spans 13 amino acids. From germline, CDR1 is SEHNR and CDR2 FQNEAQ (reference sequence). Comment on this clone: What it binds is unknown.

This chain links TRBV7-9 with TRBJ1-2, with no clear D. Material for sequencing was central memory CD4+ T cells from blood. This sequence originates from a man younger than 45 in good health. The CDR3 DNA is TGTGCCAGCAGCTTATTAGGGAAGAATGGCTACACCTTC. Translated, it gives CASSLLGKNGYTF. The whole variable domain, filled in from reference TRBV7-9 and TRBJ1-2, reads DTGVSQNPRHKITKRGQNVTFRCDPISEHNRLYWYRQTLGQGPEFLTYFQNEAQLEKSRLLSDRFSAERPKGSFSTLEIQRTEQGDSAMYLCASSLLGKNGYTFGSGTRLTVV.